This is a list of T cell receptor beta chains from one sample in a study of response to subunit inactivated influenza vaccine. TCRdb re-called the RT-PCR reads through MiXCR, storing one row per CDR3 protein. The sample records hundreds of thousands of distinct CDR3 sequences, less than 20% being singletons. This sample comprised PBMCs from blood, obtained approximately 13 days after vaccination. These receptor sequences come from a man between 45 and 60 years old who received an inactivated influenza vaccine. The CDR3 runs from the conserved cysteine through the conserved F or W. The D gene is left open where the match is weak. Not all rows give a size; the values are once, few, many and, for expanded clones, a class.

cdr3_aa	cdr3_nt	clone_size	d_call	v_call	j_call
CAISESPSGGVDTQYF	TGTGCCATCAGTGAGTCGCCTAGCGGGGGAGTGGATACGCAGTATTTT	few	TRBD2	TRBV10-3	TRBJ2-3
CASSETTGGSYNEQFF	TGTGCCAGCAGCGAAACGACAGGGGGCTCCTACAATGAGCAGTTCTTC	NA	TRBD1	TRBV11-2	TRBJ2-1
CASTRLSSGANVLTF	TGTGCCAGCACCAGACTTTCCTCTGGGGCCAACGTCCTGACTTTC	NA	NA	TRBV5-8	TRBJ2-6
CASSLADLAGGPSSYEQYF	TGTGCCAGCAGCTTAGCGGACCTAGCGGGAGGCCCTAGCTCCTACGAGCAGTACTTC	NA	TRBD2	TRBV11-1	TRBJ2-7
CSASARGSYEQYF	TGCAGTGCTAGTGCCAGGGGGTCCTACGAGCAGTACTTC	few	TRBD1	TRBV20-1	TRBJ2-7
CASSSGGSTEAFF	TGCGCCAGCAGTTCAGGGGGGAGCACTGAAGCTTTCTTT	few	TRBD1	TRBV5-1	TRBJ1-1
CASSDSQARTDTQYF	TGCGCCAGCAGTGATAGTCAGGCCCGCACAGATACGCAGTATTTT	NA	NA	TRBV10-1	TRBJ2-3
CAISEPTRDPYEQYF	TGTGCCATCAGTGAGCCCACTAGGGATCCCTACGAGCAGTACTTC	NA	NA	TRBV10-3	TRBJ2-7
CASSYSMAGYEQYF	TGTGCCAGCAGTTACTCGATGGCGGGCTACGAGCAGTACTTC	few	NA	TRBV6-2/TRBV6-3	TRBJ2-7
CASSLVGTGLTDTQYF	TGTGCCAGCAGCTTAGTTGGGACAGGACTCACAGATACGCAGTATTTT	once	TRBD1	TRBV7-9	TRBJ2-3
CATSRDLAAYNEQFF	TGTGCCACCAGCAGAGATCTCGCAGCCTACAATGAGCAGTTCTTC	few	NA	TRBV15	TRBJ2-1
CASSSDVGGAGELFF	TGTGCCAGCAGTTCCGACGTCGGCGGGGCCGGGGAGCTGTTTTTT	NA	NA	TRBV28	TRBJ2-2
CAWSVGQGFHEQYF	TGTGCCTGGAGTGTGGGACAGGGGTTTCACGAGCAGTACTTC	NA	TRBD1	TRBV30	TRBJ2-7
CSARVPGISYEQYF	TGCAGTGCTAGAGTCCCGGGAATCTCCTACGAGCAGTACTTC	few	NA	TRBV20-1	TRBJ2-7
CSARNFWTHDTQYF	TGCAGTGCTAGAAATTTTTGGACCCACGATACGCAGTATTTT	NA	NA	TRBV20-1	TRBJ2-3
CASRTTSGMQYF	TGTGCCAGCAGAACCACATCGGGGATGCAGTACTTC	NA	NA	TRBV12-3/TRBV12-4	TRBJ2-7
CSVEETANQPQHF	TGCAGCGTTGAAGAAACCGCGAATCAGCCCCAGCATTTT	few	NA	TRBV29-1	TRBJ1-5
CASRRRDIRQDTQYF	TGTGCCAGCAGACGGAGGGACATTCGGCAAGATACGCAGTATTTT	NA	NA	TRBV4-2	TRBJ2-3
CASSLTGGGRDEQFF	TGTGCCAGCAGCTTGACCGGGGGGGGCCGGGATGAGCAGTTCTTC	NA	TRBD2	TRBV12-3/TRBV12-4	TRBJ2-1
CASSYSAPSGGSYEQYF	TGTGCCAGCAGTTACTCAGCTCCTAGCGGAGGCTCCTACGAGCAGTACTTC	many	TRBD2	TRBV6-5	TRBJ2-7
CAISERGKLVKGPQHF	TGTGCCATCAGTGAGCGCGGCAAGCTCGTGAAGGGGCCCCAGCATTTT	many	NA	TRBV10-3	TRBJ1-5
CASSTTPEQYF	TGTGCCAGCAGCACGACCCCCGAGCAGTACTTC	few	NA	TRBV21-1	TRBJ2-7
CASLNGWDNEQFF	TGTGCCAGCCTTAATGGTTGGGACAATGAGCAGTTCTTC	NA	NA	TRBV2	TRBJ2-1
CASSYVGAQEKLFF	TGTGCCAGCAGTTACGTGGGGGCTCAAGAAAAACTGTTTTTT	few	NA	TRBV6-5	TRBJ1-4
CASSLAGTGQETQYF	TGTGCCAGCAGCTTAGCCGGGACAGGGCAAGAGACCCAGTACTTC	many	TRBD1	TRBV7-9	TRBJ2-5
CASSLGDVLSYEQYF	TGTGCCAGCAGCTTGGGGGACGTTCTATCCTACGAGCAGTACTTC	few	NA	TRBV11-2	TRBJ2-7
CSVEKGMETQYF	TGCAGCGTTGAAAAGGGGATGGAGACCCAGTACTTC	few	NA	TRBV29-1	TRBJ2-5